The sequence of this TCR beta chain was determined in a study of cytomegalovirus exposure and HLA in healthy donors. General study results and limits: Most subjects had HLA-A and HLA-B alleles reportedly predicted accurately by TCR beta sequences. Presence/absence analyses assumed roughly uniform sequencing depth across donors, which may not hold. Some highly shared sequence variants likely arose as a pipeline artifact.

This clone turned up a few times. The antigen is unknown. The CDR3 covers 14 residues. The V gene lost 6 bases and the J gene lost 0 bases, with 11 bases spanning the gap. Germline V lookup: CDR1 MNHEY, CDR2 SMNVEV (reference sequence). All donors participated as healthy donors of bone marrow. 13 Jbeta primers and 60 Vbeta primers were used for the PCR. Measured with immunoSEQ multiplex PCR; TCRdb has only the in-frame clones, and not every one. The profile shows around 65,000 clones, 55% to 75% of them singletons. Sample: PBMCs. The TCR was taken from a man aged 35 to 55 in good health and CMV-seropositive. The rearrangement links TRBV27 to TRBJ1-1, with D hard to call. This chain's CDR3 is CASRSDTMNTEAFF. CDR3 nucleotide sequence: TGTGCCAGCAGATCCGACACAATGAACACTGAAGCTTTCTTT.